This record covers a single T cell receptor (beta chain). Its antigen remains unidentified. The 5'RACE method, run with constant-segment primers, produced TCR alpha and TCR beta cDNA libraries (carrying sample barcodes and UMIs). TCRdb processed the 5' RACE reads anew with MiXCR; each CDR3 protein has one entry. The data hold about 360,000 distinct CDR3 sequences, with 14% observed a single time. The trim removed 5 bases at V and 5 bases at J, leaving 14 bases unmatched. This CDR3 comprises 16 residues. Germline lookup yields CDR1 SGDLS and CDR2 YYNGEE. This specimen comes from a study of T-cell memory formation after mild COVID-19. Study-wide points: Second-wave clones peaking on day 37 lacked confirmed SARS-CoV-2 specificity. Pre-infection memory contained some responding clones, which suggested that cross-reactive memory had joined.

The V gene is TRBV9, the J gene TRBJ2-5; the match to TRBD2 covers 8 bases. Material for sequencing was PBMCs or a T cell subset sorted from them (not recorded which). This TCR was recovered from a man aged 18 to 29 who had mild COVID-19 (a few samples of this study predate the infection). Cell type and time point are not known. The CDR3, as DNA: TGTGCCAGCAGTGCCTCTGGCGGAGCGGGGGTGGAGACCCAGTACTTC. Encoded protein: CASSASGGAGVETQYF.